This T cell receptor beta chain comes out of a study of human T cells and chemical hapten exposure. Noted time point: patch test 1, 2 weeks after DPC sensitization. The treatment: therapeutic diphenylcyclopropenone sensitization with weekly scalp DPC. This clonotype was observed many times. Its specificity is unknown. Germline V gene sequence: CDR1 SGHAT, CDR2 FQDESV (reference sequence). CDR3 length: 13 amino acids. Deletions cut 5 bases from V and 4 bases from J, with 10 bases between. Study outcomes and limitations: With DPC sensitization, TCRs exceeding 1 in 1000 frequency showed no change.

TCRdb recomputed calls from the RACE reads with MiXCR, one row per CDR3 protein. The sample shows some 49,000 distinct CDR3 sequences, 9% to 9.5% of them seen only once. The chain recombines TRBV11-1 with TRBJ2-3; D unresolved. The sample was whole blood, taken in connection with sensitization to the hapten diphenylcyclopropenone (DPC). The source of this sequence is a woman between 50 and 59 years old with alopecia areata. Some clones in this sample may be carry-over from other donors' samples. The CDR3 reads CASSTGPADTQYF. The CDR3, as DNA: TGTGCCAGCAGCACTGGACCGGCAGATACGCAGTATTTT. Variable domain in full (rest from reference TRBV11-1 and TRBJ2-3): EAEVAQSPRYKITEKSQAVAFWCDPISGHATLYWYRQILGQGPELLVQFQDESVVDDSQLPKDRFSAERLKGVDSTLKIQPAELGDSAMYLCASSTGPADTQYFGPGTRLTVL.